The T cell receptor (beta chain) under discussion was sequenced for a study of beta chain features in type 1 diabetes. Study as a whole: The patients were much like the healthy donors in age, gender and cell yields. Findings and caveats of the study: Type 1 diabetes patients showed a moderate but significant shortening of TCRB CDR3s in all four CD4+ subsets.

The ends lost 5 bases at V and 3 bases at J; junction bases unmatched: 1. Germline values: CDR1 MNHNY, CDR2 SVGAGI (reference sequence). The CDR3 length is 13 residues. A word on this clone: The antigen remains undetermined.

The single heparinised draw taken from each donor contained 90 to 150 mL of blood on average. Expressed TCRB transcripts were sequenced because the entire RNA isolate underwent reverse transcription. Naive, central memory and regulatory T cell samples yielded about 3.57 million reads on average. Produced via immunoSEQ multiplex PCR; TCRdb's table is partial and in-frame only. The sample includes around 15,000 clones, about 70% of them seen just once. Sequences were obtained from Tregs from blood. This chain uses TRBV6-6 with TRBJ1-1, with 9 bases lining up with TRBD1. This TCR came from a young man with type 1 diabetes. The CDR3 DNA sequence: TGTGCCAGCAGTAGGACAGGGGACACTGAAGCTTTCTTT. Translating gives CASSRTGDTEAFF.